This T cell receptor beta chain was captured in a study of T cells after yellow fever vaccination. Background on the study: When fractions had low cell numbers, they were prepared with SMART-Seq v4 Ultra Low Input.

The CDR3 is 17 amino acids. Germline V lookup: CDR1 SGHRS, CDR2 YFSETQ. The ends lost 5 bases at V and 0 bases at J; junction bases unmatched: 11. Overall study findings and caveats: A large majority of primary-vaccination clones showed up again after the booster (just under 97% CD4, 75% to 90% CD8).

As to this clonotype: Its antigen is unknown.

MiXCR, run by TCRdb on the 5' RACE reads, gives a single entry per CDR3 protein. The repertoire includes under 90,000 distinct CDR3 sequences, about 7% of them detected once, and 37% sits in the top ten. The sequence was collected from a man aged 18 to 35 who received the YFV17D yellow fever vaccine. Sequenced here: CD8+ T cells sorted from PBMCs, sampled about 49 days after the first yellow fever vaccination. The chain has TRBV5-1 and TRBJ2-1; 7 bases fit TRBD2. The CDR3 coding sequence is TGCGCCAGCAGTCCCCCGGCTAGCGGCTCCTCCTACAATGAGCAGTTCTTC. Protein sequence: CASSPPASGSSYNEQFF.